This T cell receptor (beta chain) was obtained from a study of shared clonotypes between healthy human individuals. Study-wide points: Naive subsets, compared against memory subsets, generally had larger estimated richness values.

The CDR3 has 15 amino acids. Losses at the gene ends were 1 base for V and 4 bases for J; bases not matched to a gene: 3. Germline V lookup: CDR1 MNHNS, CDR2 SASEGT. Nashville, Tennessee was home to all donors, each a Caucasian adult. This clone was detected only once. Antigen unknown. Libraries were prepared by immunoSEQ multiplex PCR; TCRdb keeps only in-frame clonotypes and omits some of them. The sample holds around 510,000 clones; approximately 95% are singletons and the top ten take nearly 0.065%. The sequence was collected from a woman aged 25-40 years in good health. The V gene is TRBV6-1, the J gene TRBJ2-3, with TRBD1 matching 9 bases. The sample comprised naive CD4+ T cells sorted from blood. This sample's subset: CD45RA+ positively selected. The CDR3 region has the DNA TGTGCCAGCAGTGAAGGGACAGGGGTGTCAGATACGCAGTATTTT. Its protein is CASSEGTGVSDTQYF.